The 31 T cell receptor beta chains reported below all come from one sample, sequenced in a study of OX40 agonist ivuxolimab in advanced cancers. TCRdb keeps only in-frame clones here, not all; method: immunoSEQ multiplex PCR. Among approximately 97,000 clones listed, roughly nine tenths were seen once. Source: CD4+ or CD8+ T cells sorted from blood, taken in a trial of the OX40 agonist ivuxolimab. The receptor set was obtained from an adult with an advanced solid tumor such as melanoma, head and neck, liver or kidney cancer.

V gene TRBV7-2 combines with J gene TRBJ2-5; 8 bases align to TRBD1. Germline trimming cut 5 bases from V and 4 bases from J; bases unmatched to any gene: 18. Per germline, CDR1 SGHTA and CDR2 FQGNSA. This CDR3 region has 18 residues. The CDR3 loop reads CASSPRHKAGGAGETQYF. The CDR3 DNA reads TGTGCCAGCAGCCCAAGACATAAGGCAGGGGGCGCCGGAGAGACCCAGTACTTC.

J is TRBJ1-4 and V is TRBV28, with D unclear. V lost 4 bases and J lost 2, with 14 bases in between. The length of the CDR3 is 16 residues. Germline V gives CDR1 MDHEN, CDR2 SYDVKM. The CDR3 loop is CASSSLARSTNEKLFF. The CDR3 coding sequence is TGTGCCAGCAGTTCACTCGCGCGGTCCACTAATGAAAAACTGTTTTTT.

The V call is TRBV5-1, the J call TRBJ2-1, with 8 nucleotides matching TRBD1. The V and J ends lost 2 bases and 3 bases, in that order; junction bases with no gene match: 7. Germline V gene sequence: CDR1 SGHRS, CDR2 YFSETQ. This CDR3 is built from 16 residues. CDR3: CASSFLAGTGYNEQFF. The CDR3 DNA reads as TGCGCCAGCAGCTTTTTAGCCGGGACAGGCTACAATGAGCAGTTCTTC.

This clone has a handful of counts. CDR3 loop: CASSLESGRRETQYF. The CDR3 coding sequence is TGTGCCAGCAGCTTAGAGTCGGGCAGGAGGGAGACCCAGTACTTC. This chain connects TRBV7-2 to TRBJ2-5; possibly TRBD2 for D (5 bases). V was clipped by 1 base and J by 5 bases, with 14 bases between them. This CDR3 region has 15 residues. Germline values: CDR1 SGHTA, CDR2 FQGNSA. The variable domain in full, with the rest retrieved from reference TRBV7-2 and TRBJ2-5, is GAGVSQSPSNKVTEKGKDVELRCDPISGHTALYWYRQSLGQGLEFLIYFQGNSAPDKSGLPSDRFSAERTGGSVSTLTIQRTQQEDSAVYLCASSLESGRRETQYFGPGTRLLVL.

The chain employs TRBV5-8 and TRBJ1-3, with D perhaps TRBD1 (5 bases). The CDR3 is made up of 15 amino acids. In germline, CDR1 is SGHTS, CDR2 YDEGEE. V lost 3 bases and J lost 0, with 10 bases in between. The CDR3 coding sequence is TGTGCCAGCAGCTCGGGACTGGTCTCTGGAAACACCATATATTTT. The encoded protein is CASSSGLVSGNTIYF.

This chain connects TRBV2 to TRBJ1-5; D is possibly TRBD1 (6 bases). V dropped 2 bases and J dropped 4 bases, with 15 bases sitting between them. Looked up from germline, CDR1 is SNHLY and CDR2 is FYNNEI. The CDR3 consists of 16 residues. The DNA of the CDR3 is TGTGCCAGCAGTGAAAGGTGGGGGGCTGGGAATCAGCCCCAGCATTTT. This translates into CASSERWGAGNQPQHF.

The chain couples TRBV5-1 to TRBJ2-3, with 8 positions matching TRBD2. This CDR3 has 16 amino acids. Losses at the gene ends were 1 base for V and 2 bases for J; bases not matched to a gene: 6. From germline, CDR1 is SGHRS and CDR2 YFSETQ. CDR3 coding DNA: TGCGCCAGCAGCTTGTTAGGAGCGGGGGTCACAGATACGCAGTATTTT. Its translation is CASSLLGAGVTDTQYF.

The J gene is TRBJ1-2, the V gene TRBV30; TRBD1 might be the D (5 bases). The CDR3 is 19 residues long. Germline CDR1 GTSNPN, CDR2 SVGIG (reference sequence). V was cut by 0 bases and J by 2 bases, with 25 bases left in between. The CDR3 DNA is TGTGCCTGGAGTGTAGGAAAGGGGTGGGCAACGAAGGCGAACTATGGCTACACCTTC. The encoded protein is CAWSVGKGWATKANYGYTF.

The rearrangement joins TRBV6-5 to TRBJ2-1, with unresolved D. Germline V gene sequence: CDR1 MNHEY, CDR2 SVGAGI. V gave up 1 base and J gave up 6 bases, with 7 bases separating them. The CDR3 runs to 13 residues. CDR3 region: CASSYFPGNEQFF. CDR3 DNA sequence: TGTGCCAGCAGTTACTTCCCGGGCAATGAGCAGTTCTTC.

V is TRBV6-6 and J is TRBJ2-2; 7 bases agree with TRBD2. Germline CDR1 MNHNY, CDR2 SVGAGI (reference sequence). V lost 0 bases and J lost 2; bases outside the gene matches: 3. The CDR3 loop spans 16 amino acids. In nucleotides, the CDR3 is TGTGCCAGCAGTTACTCGGGAGGGAGTAACACCGGGGAGCTGTTTTTT. This encodes CASSYSGGSNTGELFF.

V gene TRBV5-1 combines with J gene TRBJ1-2; a possible D gene is TRBD1 (5 bases). Trimming cost V 3 bases and J 4 bases, with 13 bases left between them. The germline CDR1 and CDR2 sequences are SGHRS and YFSETQ. CDR3 size: 14 residues. CDR3 sequence: CASSSSQTAYGYTF. CDR3 in DNA: TGCGCCAGCAGCTCCTCCCAGACAGCCTATGGCTACACCTTC.

This chain connects TRBV10-3 to TRBJ1-1; 7 nucleotides agree with TRBD1. V shed 2 bases, J shed 1 base, and the junction held 7 bases outside the gene matches. CDR1 and CDR2 from the germline V gene are ENHRY and SYGVKD. The CDR3 sequence is 16 residues long. The CDR3: CAISEQTGMGNTEAFF. The DNA of the CDR3 is TGTGCCATCAGTGAGCAGACAGGGATGGGGAACACTGAAGCTTTCTTT.

The chain couples TRBV30 to TRBJ2-3; D is unresolved. CDR3 length equals 12 residues. V shed 0 bases and J shed 7 bases, with 8 bases lying between them. Germline CDR1 GTSNPN, CDR2 SVGIG (reference sequence). CDR3: CAWSVLENTQYF. In nucleotides, the CDR3 is TGTGCCTGGAGTGTACTTGAGAATACGCAGTATTTT.

This chain uses TRBV19 with TRBJ2-5; D unclear. The CDR3 is 14 amino acids. Trimming cost V 6 bases and J 5 bases, with 16 bases left between them. From germline, CDR1 is LNHDA and CDR2 SQIVND (reference sequence). The CDR3 DNA reads as TGTGCCAGTAGCCAACCGACCCGGTCGGAGACCCAGTACTTC. The encoded protein is CASSQPTRSETQYF.

The chain employs TRBV5-1 and TRBJ2-1; 8 nucleotides agree with TRBD2. Germline V gives CDR1 SGHRS, CDR2 YFSETQ. The junction had 8 bases not matched to a gene; V was cut back by 5 bases and J by 4 bases. There are 15 residues in the CDR3. The CDR3 reads CASRGTSGPYNEQFF. CDR3 nucleotide sequence: TGCGCCAGCAGGGGAACTAGCGGACCTTACAATGAGCAGTTCTTC.

J is TRBJ1-4 and V is TRBV7-2, with unresolved D. Germline assignment: CDR1 SGHTA and CDR2 FQGNSA. V was cut by 5 bases and J by 0 bases, with 7 bases left in between. The CDR3 is 14 residues long. The CDR3 DNA sequence: TGTGCCAGCAGCCCCCATACAACTAATGAAAAACTGTTTTTT. Protein: CASSPHTTNEKLFF.

The rearrangement links TRBV2 to TRBJ2-3; 9 bases are shared with TRBD1. Germline trimming cut 5 bases from V and 5 bases from J; bases unmatched to any gene: 11. The V gene's germline CDR1 is SNHLY and CDR2 FYNNEI. This CDR3 comprises 16 residues. As DNA, the CDR3 is TGTGCCAGCAGTCGGTGGAAGGGACAGGGTGGAGATACGCAGTATTTT. It translates to CASSRWKGQGGDTQYF. The variable domain in full, completed from reference TRBV2 and TRBJ2-3, reads EPEVTQTPSHQVTQMGQEVILRCVPISNHLYFYWYRQILGQKVEFLVSFYNNEISEKSEIFDDQFSVERPDGSNFTLKIRSTKLEDSAMYFCASSRWKGQGGDTQYFGPGTRLTVL.

The V and J genes are TRBV11-2 and TRBJ2-7; maybe TRBD1 (5 bases). V was trimmed by 3 bases and J by 2 bases, leaving 11 bases between them. The CDR3 totals 14 residues. Germline V gene lookup returns CDR1 SGHAT and CDR2 FQNNGV. This CDR3 is CASSFKGAAYEQYF. DNA of the CDR3: TGTGCCAGCAGCTTTAAAGGGGCAGCCTACGAGCAGTACTTC.

The chain employs TRBV11-3 and TRBJ1-1; D may be TRBD1 (6 bases). Trimming shortened V by 2 bases and J by 4 bases, and 11 bases separated the two germline ends. CDR3 length: 14 residues. Looked up from germline, CDR1 is SGHNT and CDR2 is YENEEA. The CDR3 DNA sequence: TGTGCCAGCAGCTTACCCACAGGGCTCACTGAAGCTTTCTTT. Its translation is CASSLPTGLTEAFF.

The chain is built from TRBV28 and TRBJ1-5; D ambiguous. Germline V lookup: CDR1 MDHEN, CDR2 SYDVKM. This CDR3 contains 12 residues. V lost 8 bases and J lost 0, with 5 bases in between. The chain's CDR3 is CASRDSNQPQHF. The CDR3 DNA sequence: TGTGCCAGCCGGGATAGCAATCAGCCCCAGCATTTT.

CDR3 sequence: CASSSVRHLQFF. CDR3 DNA: TGTGCCAGCAGCTCGGTCAGGCACCTCCAGTTCTTC. The chain uses TRBV7-9 and TRBJ2-1, with no clear D. CDR1 and CDR2 (germline): SEHNR, FQNEAQ (reference sequence). The CDR3 consists of 12 residues. Trimming removed 4 bases at V and 13 bases at J, with 14 bases between. The full variable domain, its missing parts supplied by reference TRBV7-9 and TRBJ2-1, is DTGVSQNPRHKITKRGQNVTFRCDPISEHNRLYWYRQTLGQGPEFLTYFQNEAQLEKSRLLSDRFSAERPKGSFSTLEIQRTEQGDSAMYLCASSSVRHLQFFGPGTRLTVL.

The chain recombines TRBV2 with TRBJ2-1; the match to TRBD1 covers 8 bases. V shed 2 bases, J shed 10 bases, and the junction held 10 bases outside the gene matches. The V gene's germline CDR1 is SNHLY and CDR2 FYNNEI. This CDR3 has 15 residues. This chain's CDR3 is CASSERRQGAREQFF. The CDR3 DNA sequence: TGTGCCAGCAGTGAACGTCGGCAGGGGGCAAGGGAGCAGTTCTTC.

The chain has TRBV19 and TRBJ1-5; weak D call: TRBD1 (6 bases). V lost 8 bases, J lost 4 bases, and 15 bases lay in between. The germline V gene encodes CDR1 LNHDA and CDR2 SQIVND (reference sequence). This CDR3 comprises 14 residues. The CDR3 is CASDTGYWNQPQHF. In DNA, the CDR3 is TGTGCCAGTGATACAGGGTATTGGAATCAGCCCCAGCATTTT.

The table lists this clone with a count of one. This sequence joins TRBV7-2 and TRBJ2-3; D ambiguous. Per the germline V gene, CDR1 is SGHTA and CDR2 is FQGNSA. CDR3 size: 14 residues. Trimming shortened V by 2 bases and J by 0 bases, and 6 bases separated the two germline ends. The CDR3 sequence is CASSLRSSTDTQYF. CDR3 coding DNA: TGTGCCAGCAGCTTACGGAGTAGCACAGATACGCAGTATTTT.

The chain employs TRBV11-1 and TRBJ2-2, with D possibly TRBD1 on 5 matching bases. The CDR3 is 15 amino acids. The germline V and J ends were trimmed by 3 bases and 3 bases, with 11 bases remaining between them. The germline CDR1 and CDR2 sequences are SGHAT and FQDESV (reference sequence). CDR3 nucleotides: TGTGCCAGCAGCTTTTGGGGCCGGGACACCGGGGAGCTGTTTTTT. Translation: CASSFWGRDTGELFF.

There are a few counts of this clone. The chain combines TRBV9 with TRBJ2-5; D is undetermined. CDR3 length: 16 amino acids. Germline V lookup: CDR1 SGDLS, CDR2 YYNGEE. Trimming took 0 bases from V and 5 from J, leaving 17 bases between them. CDR3 sequence: CASSVEGPFVGETQYF. The DNA of the CDR3 is TGTGCCAGCAGCGTAGAGGGCCCCTTCGTGGGGGAGACCCAGTACTTC.

The CDR3 here is CSVERQETSSYEQYF. Here the CDR3 DNA reads TGCAGCGTCGAGAGACAGGAGACGAGTTCCTACGAGCAGTACTTC. This rearrangement joins TRBV29-1 to TRBJ2-7, with a possible D match to TRBD1 (6 bases). The length of the CDR3 is 15 residues. V lost 6 bases and J lost 1, with 19 bases in between. Per the germline V gene, CDR1 is SQVTM and CDR2 is ANQGSEA.

The chain recombines TRBV4-3 with TRBJ2-5; D is uncertain. The CDR3 extends over 15 amino acids. V lost 0 bases, J lost 2 bases, and 10 bases lay in between. Germline assignment: CDR1 LGHNA and CDR2 YSLEER. The CDR3 here is CASSQDRGLQETQYF. DNA for the CDR3: TGCGCCAGCAGCCAAGATAGAGGTCTTCAAGAGACCCAGTACTTC.

The chain carries TRBV6-4 and TRBJ1-2; unclear D gene. Trimming stripped 0 bases from V and 7 bases from J, with 9 bases between. The CDR3 runs 13 residues. Germline CDR1 and CDR2: MRHNA and SNTAGT. CDR3 sequence reads: CASSDSFGVGYTF. Written as DNA, the CDR3 is TGTGCCAGCAGTGACTCGTTCGGGGTTGGCTACACCTTC.

This sequence joins TRBV19 and TRBJ1-2, with 8 bases that match TRBD1. This CDR3 is 17 amino acids long. CDR1 and CDR2 from the germline V gene are LNHDA and SQIVND (reference sequence). The junction had 18 bases not matched to a gene; V was cut back by 6 bases and J by 6 bases. The CDR3, as DNA: TGTGCCAGTAGCCCGACAGGGGTGCCAACGGAATTCGATGGCTACACCTTC. Amino acid sequence: CASSPTGVPTEFDGYTF.

The rearrangement joins TRBV7-8 to TRBJ1-6; 8 bases match TRBD1. The CDR3 is 16 residues long. Germline trimming cut 2 bases from V and 9 bases from J; bases unmatched to any gene: 9. Germline values: CDR1 SGHVS, CDR2 FQNEAQ. The CDR3 nucleotides are TGTGCCAGCAGCTTATCGCCAGGACAGGGAGCTTCACCCCTCCACTTT. Protein: CASSLSPGQGASPLHF.